Listed below are T cell receptor beta chains from one sample, sequenced in a study of blood T cell repertoires in COVID-19. Here immunoSEQ multiplex PCR was the method, and the copy in TCRdb shows in-frame clones only, minus some. The table lists about 190,000 clones, more than 60% of them singletons. The specimen was peripheral blood. The receptor source for this set is a man in his fifties who had recovered from COVID-19. Both conserved end residues are trimmed from each CDR3. Each record gives: J gene, V gene, CDR3 protein.

j_call: TRBJ2-1
v_call: TRBV5-1
cdr3_aa: ASSPGTSGIGEQF

j_call: TRBJ2-1
v_call: TRBV7-8
cdr3_aa: ASSQIAGVILREQF

j_call: TRBJ2-2
v_call: TRBV5-4
cdr3_aa: ASSLIGGGLTGELF

j_call: TRBJ2-3
v_call: TRBV7-8
cdr3_aa: ASSLVGGREIEDTQY

j_call: TRBJ2-2
v_call: TRBV10-3
cdr3_aa: AIRGREGTGELF

j_call: TRBJ1-1
v_call: TRBV7-8
cdr3_aa: ASSLVQGRSTEAF

j_call: TRBJ1-1
v_call: TRBV19
cdr3_aa: ASRPGGALNTEAF

j_call: TRBJ2-1
v_call: TRBV4-1
cdr3_aa: ASSQDASSGSKLEF

j_call: TRBJ1-1
v_call: TRBV20-1
cdr3_aa: STLNTEAF

j_call: TRBJ1-5
v_call: TRBV10-2
cdr3_aa: ASSESVRGLSQPQH

j_call: TRBJ1-2
v_call: TRBV7-9
cdr3_aa: ASSFGGDGYT

j_call: TRBJ2-6
v_call: TRBV5-4
cdr3_aa: ASSTGLAGDVAGANVLT

j_call: TRBJ2-1
v_call: TRBV10-3
cdr3_aa: AISEGIAGGLRNEQF

j_call: TRBJ1-2
v_call: TRBV13
cdr3_aa: ASSARGGRNGYT

j_call: TRBJ1-4
v_call: TRBV12-3/TRBV12-4
cdr3_aa: ASSRTGGEKLF

j_call: TRBJ2-1
v_call: TRBV11-3
cdr3_aa: ASSLKSPGDSYNEQF

j_call: TRBJ1-6
v_call: TRBV6-5
cdr3_aa: ASSYRGPDSPLH

j_call: TRBJ2-7
v_call: TRBV6-2/TRBV6-3
cdr3_aa: ASSFSASGREALSYEQY

j_call: TRBJ2-1
v_call: TRBV28
cdr3_aa: ASSPDLRGEQF

j_call: TRBJ2-1
v_call: TRBV5-1
cdr3_aa: ASSSGLAGGLPF

j_call: TRBJ2-5
v_call: TRBV3-1/TRBV3-2
cdr3_aa: ASSGTSGRGQETQY

j_call: TRBJ2-1
v_call: TRBV19
cdr3_aa: ASSIWSGTTDNEQF

j_call: TRBJ2-3
v_call: TRBV29-1
cdr3_aa: SVEGSNRDTQY

j_call: TRBJ2-5
v_call: TRBV30
cdr3_aa: AWSIGLAVETQY

j_call: TRBJ2-3
v_call: TRBV9
cdr3_aa: ASSVRLVTDTQY

j_call: TRBJ1-4
v_call: TRBV4-2
cdr3_aa: ASSQGGLEKLF

j_call: TRBJ2-7
v_call: TRBV3-1/TRBV3-2
cdr3_aa: ASSQSSRYEQY

j_call: TRBJ2-7
v_call: TRBV6-5
cdr3_aa: ASTRTGGSYEQY

j_call: TRBJ2-7
v_call: TRBV2
cdr3_aa: ASSSSGHNEQY

j_call: TRBJ2-3
v_call: TRBV4-1
cdr3_aa: ASSSLQGLTDTQY

j_call: TRBJ2-2
v_call: TRBV6-6
cdr3_aa: ASSYSSLRHAWELF

j_call: TRBJ1-5
v_call: TRBV30
cdr3_aa: AWSTGVGNQPQH

j_call: TRBJ2-7
v_call: TRBV11-2
cdr3_aa: ASSSSFGGYLVYEQY

j_call: TRBJ2-3
v_call: TRBV19
cdr3_aa: ASSIFGDTDTQY

j_call: TRBJ1-5
v_call: TRBV2
cdr3_aa: ASKSDDGGYSNQPQH

j_call: TRBJ1-3
v_call: TRBV10-2
cdr3_aa: ASSESDSSGNTIY

j_call: TRBJ1-4
v_call: TRBV13
cdr3_aa: ASSVQGTNEKLF

j_call: TRBJ2-2
v_call: TRBV9
cdr3_aa: ASSALAGELF

j_call: TRBJ2-1
v_call: TRBV9
cdr3_aa: ASSVATSGYNEQF

j_call: TRBJ2-5
v_call: TRBV27
cdr3_aa: ASSSSGLTGETQY

j_call: TRBJ2-2
v_call: TRBV21-1
cdr3_aa: ASSKELSGSNTGELF

j_call: TRBJ1-2
v_call: TRBV5-6
cdr3_aa: ASSLVQNYGYT

j_call: TRBJ1-2
v_call: TRBV11-2
cdr3_aa: ASSPKELGTAYYGYT

j_call: TRBJ2-1
v_call: TRBV29-1
cdr3_aa: SGTGTRAGEQF

j_call: TRBJ2-5
v_call: TRBV10-1
cdr3_aa: ASSKGLAVQETQY

j_call: TRBJ2-7
v_call: TRBV7-8
cdr3_aa: ASSKASGRSYEQY

j_call: TRBJ1-2
v_call: TRBV28
cdr3_aa: ASIRQGASGYT

j_call: TRBJ1-4
v_call: TRBV18
cdr3_aa: ASSQGREEKLF

j_call: TRBJ2-7
v_call: TRBV5-1
cdr3_aa: ASSLLATGLAGGLDEQY

j_call: TRBJ2-3
v_call: TRBV24-1
cdr3_aa: ATSDPGAGETDTQY